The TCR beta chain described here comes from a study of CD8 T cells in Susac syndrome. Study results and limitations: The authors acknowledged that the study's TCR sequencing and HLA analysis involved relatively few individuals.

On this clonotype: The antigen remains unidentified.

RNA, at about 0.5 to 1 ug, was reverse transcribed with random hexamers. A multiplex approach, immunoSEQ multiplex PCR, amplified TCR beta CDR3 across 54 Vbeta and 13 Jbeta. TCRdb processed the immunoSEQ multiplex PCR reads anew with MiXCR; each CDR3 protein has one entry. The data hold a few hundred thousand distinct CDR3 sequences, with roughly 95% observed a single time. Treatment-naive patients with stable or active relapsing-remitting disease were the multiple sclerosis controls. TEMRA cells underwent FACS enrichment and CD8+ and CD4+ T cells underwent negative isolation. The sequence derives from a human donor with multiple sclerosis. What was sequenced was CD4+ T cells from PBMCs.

The CDR3 sequence is CASSPALGHHGFF. Written as DNA, the CDR3 is TGTGCCAGCAGCCCAGCGTTGGGTCACCACGGGTTCTTC. This chain links TRBV7-2 with TRBJ2-1; D remains unclear. This CDR3 contains 13 residues. Per germline, CDR1 SGHTA and CDR2 FQGNSA. With 5 bases removed from V and 15 bases from J, the gap between germline ends came to 20 bases.